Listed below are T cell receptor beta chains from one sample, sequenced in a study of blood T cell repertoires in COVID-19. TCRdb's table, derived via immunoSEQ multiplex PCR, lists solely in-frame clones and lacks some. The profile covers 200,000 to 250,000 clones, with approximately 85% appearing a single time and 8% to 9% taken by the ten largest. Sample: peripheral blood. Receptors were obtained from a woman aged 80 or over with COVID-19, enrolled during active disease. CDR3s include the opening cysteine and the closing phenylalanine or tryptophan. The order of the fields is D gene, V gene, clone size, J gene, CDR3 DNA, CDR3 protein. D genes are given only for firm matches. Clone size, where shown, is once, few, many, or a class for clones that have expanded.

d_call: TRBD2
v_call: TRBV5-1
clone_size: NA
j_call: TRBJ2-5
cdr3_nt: TGCGCCAGCAGCTTGGGGTCTAGCGGGAGGGCCACAAAGACCCAGTACTTC
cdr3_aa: CASSLGSSGRATKTQYF

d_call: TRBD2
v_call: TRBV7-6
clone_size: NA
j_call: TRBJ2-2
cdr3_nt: TGTGCCAGCAGCCCACCGCACCAGGGACTAGCGGGGTTGGCCGGGGAGCTGTTTTTT
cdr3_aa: CASSPPHQGLAGLAGELFF

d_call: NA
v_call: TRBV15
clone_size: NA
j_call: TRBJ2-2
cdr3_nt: TGTGCCACCAGCAGAGGGGCTGGGACAAACACCGGGGAGCTGTTTTTT
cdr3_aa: CATSRGAGTNTGELFF

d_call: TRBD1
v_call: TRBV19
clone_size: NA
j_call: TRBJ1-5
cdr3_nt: TGTGCCACTACGTCACAGGGGGTACCCAATCAGCCCCAGCATTTT
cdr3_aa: CATTSQGVPNQPQHF

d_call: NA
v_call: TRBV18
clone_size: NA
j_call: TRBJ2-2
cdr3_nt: TGTGCCAGCTCACCACAGACAGTGAGGACCGGGGAGCTGTTTTTT
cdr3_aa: CASSPQTVRTGELFF

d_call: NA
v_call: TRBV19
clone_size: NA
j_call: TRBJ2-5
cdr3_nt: TGTGCCAGTAGTATAGCAACGATCGGCCAAGAGACCCAGTACTTC
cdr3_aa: CASSIATIGQETQYF

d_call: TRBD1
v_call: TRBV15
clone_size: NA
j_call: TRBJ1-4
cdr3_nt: TGTGCCACCAGCAGAGTGCGAAAAGGGACAGCCTTCACTTGGACTAATGAAAAACTGTTTTTT
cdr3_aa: CATSRVRKGTAFTWTNEKLFF

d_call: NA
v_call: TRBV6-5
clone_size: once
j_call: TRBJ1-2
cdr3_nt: TGTGCCAGCAGCTTGGGGGGGGGCTCCTTCTATGGCTACACCTTC
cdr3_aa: CASSLGGGSFYGYTF

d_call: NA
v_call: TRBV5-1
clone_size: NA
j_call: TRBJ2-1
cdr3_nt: TGCGCCAGCAGCCCCGGGGGTACCCCCAACAATGAGCAGTTCTTC
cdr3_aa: CASSPGGTPNNEQFF

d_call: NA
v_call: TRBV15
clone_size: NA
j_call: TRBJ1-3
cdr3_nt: TGTGCCACCAGCAGAGATCGAGGAGGGGCGAGTGGAAACACCATATATTTT
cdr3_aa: CATSRDRGGASGNTIYF

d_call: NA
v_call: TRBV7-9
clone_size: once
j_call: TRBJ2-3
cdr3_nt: TGTGCCAGCAGCCTAGGGCAGGGATCGACGCAGTATTTT
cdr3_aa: CASSLGQGSTQYF

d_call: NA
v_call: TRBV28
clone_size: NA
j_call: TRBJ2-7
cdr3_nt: TGTGCCAGCAGTTTAGGGGGCTATACCTACGAGCAGTACTTC
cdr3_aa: CASSLGGYTYEQYF

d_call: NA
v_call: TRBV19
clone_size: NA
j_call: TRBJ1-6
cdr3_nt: TGTGCCAGTAGTATTACCGGACCGCCGGGCAGGGCCCTTGATTCACCCCTCCACTTT
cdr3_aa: CASSITGPPGRALDSPLHF

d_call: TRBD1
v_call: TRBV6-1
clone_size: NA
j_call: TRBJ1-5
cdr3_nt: TGTGCCAGCAGTTCGCCGGGACAGGGGACTCAGCCCCAGCATTTT
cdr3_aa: CASSSPGQGTQPQHF

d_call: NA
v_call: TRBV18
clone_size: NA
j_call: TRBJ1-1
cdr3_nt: TGTGCCAGCTCGAGGGACACTGAAGCTTTCTTT
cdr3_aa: CASSRDTEAFF

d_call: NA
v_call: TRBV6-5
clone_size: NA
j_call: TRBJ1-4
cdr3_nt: TGTGCCAGCAGCTCGCACATGTACAATGAAAAACTGTTTTTT
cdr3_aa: CASSSHMYNEKLFF

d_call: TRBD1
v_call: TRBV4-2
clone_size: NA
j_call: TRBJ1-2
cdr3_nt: TGTGCCAGCAGCCATGTTGACAGGGAGGATGGCTACACCTTC
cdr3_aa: CASSHVDREDGYTF

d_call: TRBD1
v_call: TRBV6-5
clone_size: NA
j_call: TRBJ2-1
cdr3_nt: TGTGCCAGCAGGCCATCCGGGACAGGGGGTGATGAGCAGTTCTTC
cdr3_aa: CASRPSGTGGDEQFF

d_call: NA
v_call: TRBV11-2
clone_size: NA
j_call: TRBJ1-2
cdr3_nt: TGTGCCAGCAGCGACCCCGGAGGGGATGGCTACACCTTC
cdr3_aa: CASSDPGGDGYTF

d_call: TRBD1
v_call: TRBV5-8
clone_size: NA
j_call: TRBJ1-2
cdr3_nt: TGTGCCAGCAGCTGGGACAGACCCGGGAGTGGCTACACCTTC
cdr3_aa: CASSWDRPGSGYTF

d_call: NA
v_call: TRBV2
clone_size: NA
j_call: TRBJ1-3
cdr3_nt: TGTGCCAGCAGTGGGACAACGGACACCATATATTTT
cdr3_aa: CASSGTTDTIYF

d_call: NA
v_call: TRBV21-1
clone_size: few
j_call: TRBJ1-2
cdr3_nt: TGTGCCAGCAGCCCCGGGACAGGGAGGAATCCCAAACTATATGGCTACACCTTC
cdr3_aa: CASSPGTGRNPKLYGYTF

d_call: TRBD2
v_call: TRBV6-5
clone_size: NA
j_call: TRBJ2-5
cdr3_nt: TGTGCCAGCACCTTAAGCGGGAGTCAAGAGACCCAGTACTTC
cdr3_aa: CASTLSGSQETQYF

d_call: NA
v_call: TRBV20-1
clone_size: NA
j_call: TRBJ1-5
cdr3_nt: TGCAGTGCTAGTTACGGGGGTCAGCCCCAGCATTTT
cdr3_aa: CSASYGGQPQHF

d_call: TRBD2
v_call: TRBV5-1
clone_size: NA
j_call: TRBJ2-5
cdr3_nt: TGCGCCAGCGGGACGACTAGCGGACCCCAAGAGACCCAGTACTTC
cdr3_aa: CASGTTSGPQETQYF

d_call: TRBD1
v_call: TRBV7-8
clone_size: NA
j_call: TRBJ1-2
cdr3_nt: TGTGCCAGCAGCTTCGGACAGGGCTATGGCTACACCTTC
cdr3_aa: CASSFGQGYGYTF

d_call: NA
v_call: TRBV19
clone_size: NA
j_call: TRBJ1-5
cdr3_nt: TGTGCCAGTATAGACAGGAGCTATAGCAATCAGCCCCAGCATTTT
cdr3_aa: CASIDRSYSNQPQHF

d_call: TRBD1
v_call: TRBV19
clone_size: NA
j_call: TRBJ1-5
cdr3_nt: TGTGCCAGTAGTATAGAGTTTTCGACAGGGACGAATCAGCCCCAGCATTTT
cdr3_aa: CASSIEFSTGTNQPQHF

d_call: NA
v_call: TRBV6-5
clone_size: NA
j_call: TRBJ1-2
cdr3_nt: TGTGCCAGCAGTATACAGGGAAGTGGCTACACCTTC
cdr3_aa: CASSIQGSGYTF

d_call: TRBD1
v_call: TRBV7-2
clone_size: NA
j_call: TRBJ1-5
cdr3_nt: TGTGCCAGCAGCTTGACAGGGCCTTCTGCTCAGCCCCAGCATTTT
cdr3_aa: CASSLTGPSAQPQHF

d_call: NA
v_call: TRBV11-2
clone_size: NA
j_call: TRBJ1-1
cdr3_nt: TGTGCCAGCAGCTTAGATCTGTGGGACACTGAAGCTTTTTTT
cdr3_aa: CASSLDLWDTEAFF

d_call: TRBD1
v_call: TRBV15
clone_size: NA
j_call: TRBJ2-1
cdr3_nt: TGTGCCACCAGCAGTCCCGGGACAGACAACAATGAGCAGTTCTTC
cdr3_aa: CATSSPGTDNNEQFF

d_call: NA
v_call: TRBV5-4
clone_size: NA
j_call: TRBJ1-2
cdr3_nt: TGTGCCAGCAGCTCCAGAACAGGGAGCTATGGCTACACCTTC
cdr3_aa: CASSSRTGSYGYTF

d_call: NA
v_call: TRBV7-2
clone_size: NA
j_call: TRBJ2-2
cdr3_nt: TGTGCCAGCAGCTTCAGGGCCCACACCGGGGAGCTGTTTTTT
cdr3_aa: CASSFRAHTGELFF

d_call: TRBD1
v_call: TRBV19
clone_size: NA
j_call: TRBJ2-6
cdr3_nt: TGTGCCAGTAGTTTGAGGACAGGGGGAGGTTCTGGGGCCAACGTCCTGACTTTC
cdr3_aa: CASSLRTGGGSGANVLTF

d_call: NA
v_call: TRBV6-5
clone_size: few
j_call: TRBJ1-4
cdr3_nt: TGTGCCAGCAGTTCCAGTGCAACTAATGAAAAACTGTTTTTT
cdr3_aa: CASSSSATNEKLFF

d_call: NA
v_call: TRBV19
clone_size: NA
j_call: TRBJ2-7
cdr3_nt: TGTGCCAGTAGTATCGAGACAGGTATTTCCTACGAGCAGTACTTC
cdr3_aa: CASSIETGISYEQYF

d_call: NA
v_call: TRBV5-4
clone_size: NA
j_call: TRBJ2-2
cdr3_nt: TGTGCCAGCAGCTTGGGACAGTTCACCGGGGAGCTGTTTTTT
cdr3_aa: CASSLGQFTGELFF

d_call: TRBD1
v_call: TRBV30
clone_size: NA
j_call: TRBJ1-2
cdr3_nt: TGTGCCTGTTATCACCCGGGACAGCGCCTAGCTAACTATGGCTACACCTTC
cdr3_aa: CACYHPGQRLANYGYTF

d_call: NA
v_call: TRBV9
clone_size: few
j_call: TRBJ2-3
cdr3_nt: TGTGCCAGCAGCCTCCGTGACTCCACCACGGGAGATACGCAGTATTTT
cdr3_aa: CASSLRDSTTGDTQYF